This T cell receptor beta chain was sequenced in a study of PD-1 blockade in classical Hodgkin lymphoma. Study at large: Nivolumab was administered to patients intravenously at 3 mg/kg every 2 weeks.

Study-level results: Exclusion covered patients beginning nivolumab under 1 year post-ASCT. The origin of the repertoire differences remains undefined, with disease activity or prior therapy as possible causes.

As to time point: cycle 4 day 1 (C4D1), after around six weeks of nivolumab. With no exception, relapse followed autologous stem cell transplantation in all patients, and brentuximab vedotin exposure varied. The assay was immunoSEQ multiplex PCR, and TCRdb's table has in-frame clones only and misses some. The sample comprises around 60,000 clones, approximately 92% of which are singletons, and approximately 8% rests with the top ten. Germline V CDR1 and CDR2: KGHSH, LQKENI. Between the trimmed V and J ends, which lost 4 bases and 4 bases, there was a span of 11 bases. The CDR3 loop spans 15 amino acids. Points on this clone: Its antigen is undetermined.

The TCR sequence derives from a human donor with classical Hodgkin lymphoma. The sequenced sample was peripheral blood mononuclear cells (PBMCs), obtained before the fourth cycle of nivolumab. The V call is TRBV18, the J call TRBJ1-6; D perhaps matches TRBD1 (6 bases). The DNA for the CDR3 is TGTGCCAGCTCACGGACAGAAGGTTATAATTCACCCCTCCACTTT. Its translation is CASSRTEGYNSPLHF.